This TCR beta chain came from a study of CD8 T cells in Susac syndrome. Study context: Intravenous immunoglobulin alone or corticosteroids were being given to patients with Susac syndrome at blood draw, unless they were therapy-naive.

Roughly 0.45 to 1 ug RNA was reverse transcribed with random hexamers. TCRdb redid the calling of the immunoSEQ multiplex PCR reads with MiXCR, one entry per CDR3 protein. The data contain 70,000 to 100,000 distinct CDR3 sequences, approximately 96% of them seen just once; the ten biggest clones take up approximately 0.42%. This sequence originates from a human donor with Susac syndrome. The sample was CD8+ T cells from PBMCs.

The CDR3 DNA reads as TGCAGTGCTAGACGGGTTGCGACAGTCTACTACACCTTC. Amino acids: CSARRVATVYYTF. The chain has TRBV20-1 and TRBJ1-2; a possible D gene is TRBD1 (5 bases). This CDR3 has 13 amino acids. The ends were cut back, 2 bases at V and 10 bases at J, with 17 bases in the middle. Germline-derived CDR1 and CDR2 are DFQATT and SNEGSKA (reference sequence).